Below, 6 T cell receptor beta chains from the same sample are listed, as sequenced in a study of blood T cells in healthy people across ages. Using a J-beta primer mix together with a sample-barcoded 5' primer, a second PCR was run for roughly 6 to 12 cycles. TCRdb re-called the 5' RACE reads with MiXCR, one entry per CDR3 protein. The sample lists approximately 580,000 distinct CDR3 sequences, approximately 25% occurring once. These data also featured in a second study, about T cells of mothers and their children.

Sequenced material: blood. These receptors were obtained from a boy younger than 18 in good health.

The gene calls are TRBV4-2 and TRBJ1-6, with a tentative D call TRBD1 (5 bases). From germline, CDR1 is LGHNA and CDR2 YNFKEQ. Trimming cost V 1 base and J 4 bases, with 14 bases left between them. The CDR3 is 17 residues long. CDR3 nucleotides: TGTGCCAGCAGCCAAGGGGGCACCGGACTGTATAATTCACCCCTCCACTTT. The encoded protein is CASSQGGTGLYNSPLHF.

This clonotype was seen a handful of times. The J gene is TRBJ2-1, the V gene TRBV12-3 or TRBV12-4; D unresolved. V was shortened by 4 bases and J by 8 bases, with 9 bases between the two germline ends. This CDR3 region has 12 residues. This CDR3 is CASSWLGDEQFF. The CDR3 DNA follows: TGTGCCAGCAGTTGGTTGGGCGATGAGCAGTTCTTC.

This clonotype appeared a few times. V usage is TRBV5-5 and J usage is TRBJ2-2; weak D call: TRBD2 (6 bases). Trimming removed 4 bases at V and 4 bases at J, with 17 bases between. This CDR3 has 16 amino acids. Germline V CDR1 and CDR2: SGHKS, YYEKEE (reference sequence). DNA of the CDR3: TGTGCCAGCAGCACTTGGAGGGAAACAGGCACCGGGGAGCTGTTTTTT. It codes for CASSTWRETGTGELFF.

This clonotype was counted only a few times. This rearrangement joins TRBV27 to TRBJ2-7; 8 positions match TRBD1. The CDR3 contains 15 residues. The trim removed 8 bases at V and 1 base at J, leaving 10 bases unmatched. CDR1 MNHEY and CDR2 SMNVEV come from the germline V gene (reference sequence). Written as DNA, the CDR3 is TGTGCCAGCCGAGACAGGGGAGGCTCATCCTACGAGCAGTACTTC. Protein product: CASRDRGGSSYEQYF.

This clonotype was detected a few times. The chain couples TRBV4-1 to TRBJ2-2; the D is unclear. Germline CDR1 MGHRA, CDR2 YSYEKL. V was shortened by 9 bases and J by 0 bases, with 8 bases between the two germline ends. This CDR3 has 13 amino acids. CDR3 sequence reads: CASKGSNTGELFF. CDR3 coding DNA: TGCGCCAGTAAGGGTTCGAACACCGGGGAGCTGTTTTTT.

This clonotype was detected only a few times. The DNA of the CDR3 is TGCGCCAGCAGGCTCGGGACGGGTCTCTACGAGCAGTACTTC. Translating it yields CASRLGTGLYEQYF. The rearrangement joins TRBV4-1 to TRBJ2-7; D might be TRBD1 or TRBD2, each matching 5 bases. Trimming stripped 6 bases from V and 3 bases from J, with 15 bases between. This CDR3 comprises 14 residues. In germline, CDR1 is MGHRA, CDR2 YSYEKL.